The 5 T cell receptor beta chains reported below all come from one sample, sequenced in a study of response to subunit inactivated influenza vaccine. From the RT-PCR reads, TCRdb called clonotypes with MiXCR, one entry per CDR3 protein. This sample has about 540,000 distinct CDR3 sequences; approximately 22% occur once, and the top ten carry 2.5% to 3.5%. The sample was also linked to a second study, of T cells expressing NK-cell markers. That report notes: The TCR beta cDNA came from 5'RACE template switching with UMIs.

The sample was CD4+ T cells sorted from PBMCs, taken 11 to 12 days after vaccination. Source of these receptors: a man aged 45-65 years who received an inactivated influenza vaccine.

This clonotype was detected ten times or more. The CDR3 is CASSLGLAEGTDTQYF. The CDR3 DNA is TGCGCCAGCAGCTTGGGTCTAGCGGAAGGCACAGATACGCAGTATTTT. The chain carries TRBV5-1 and TRBJ2-3; TRBD2 matches at 7 bases. CDR3 length: 16 amino acids. The V and J ends lost 0 bases and 1 base, in that order; junction bases with no gene match: 5. Per the germline V gene, CDR1 is SGHRS and CDR2 is YFSETQ.

The genes are TRBV12-3 or TRBV12-4 and TRBJ2-7, with D perhaps assigned TRBD1 or TRBD2 (6 bases each). The germline V and J ends were trimmed by 7 bases and 2 bases, with 18 bases remaining between them. This CDR3 has 15 amino acids. The DNA for the CDR3 is TGTGCCAGCACTCAAGGGGGACTGGGGGCCTACGAGCAGTACTTC. It encodes CASTQGGLGAYEQYF.

The genes are TRBV29-1 and TRBJ1-2; possibly TRBD1 for D (5 bases). Germline V gene sequence: CDR1 SQVTM, CDR2 ANQGSEA. CDR3 length: 14 residues. V gave up 5 bases and J gave up 0 bases, with 13 bases separating them. CDR3 in amino acids: CSVKQGAANYGYTF. Written as DNA, the CDR3 is TGCAGCGTTAAGCAGGGCGCAGCTAACTATGGCTACACCTTC.

The gene calls are TRBV5-1 and TRBJ2-7, with D uncertain. Germline V lookup: CDR1 SGHRS, CDR2 YFSETQ. Between the trimmed V and J ends, which lost 4 bases and 4 bases, there was a span of 21 bases. The CDR3 spans 16 residues. Here the CDR3 reads CASSPNSILPPYEQYF. CDR3 coding DNA: TGCGCCAGCAGCCCTAACTCGATTCTCCCCCCTTACGAGCAGTACTTC.

The chain is built from TRBV6-1 and TRBJ2-1; either TRBD1 or TRBD2 may fit D (7 bases each). The germline V gene has CDR1 MNHNS and CDR2 SASEGT. Trimming removed 8 bases at V and 0 bases at J, with 14 bases between. This CDR3 has 15 residues. The CDR3 region has the DNA TGTGCCAGCCAGGGGGGGGCAAGCTCCTACAATGAGCAGTTCTTC. Its protein is CASQGGASSYNEQFF.